This TCR beta chain emerged from a study of blood T cell repertoires in COVID-19. At the level of the study: PBMCs, B-cell-depleted T cells, or T cells provided the cDNA or gDNA that made up the material.

The CDR3 covers 15 residues. V lost 4 bases and J lost 5; bases outside the gene matches: 4. Germline assignment: CDR1 ENHRY and CDR2 SYGVKD. Original handling: Researchers report that nucleated cell counts were estimated from reference gene primer amplification. Method: immunoSEQ multiplex PCR; TCRdb's copy keeps in-frame clones and lacks some. V and J calls and clone size are as listed in that table; D and trimming were resolved from the DNA. The sample lists around 86,000 clones, around 85% occurring once. The J gene is TRBJ2-1, the V gene TRBV10-3, with TRBD2 matching 11 bases. This TCR was sampled from an elderly man with acute or convalescent COVID-19. What was sequenced was peripheral blood. The CDR3 loop reads CAISAGGLADNEQFF. The CDR3 coding sequence is TGTGCCATCAGTGCAGGGGGACTAGCGGACAATGAGCAGTTCTTC.